This passage covers 28 T cell receptor beta chains from one sample sequenced in a study of Ad26.COV2.S vaccination and SARS-CoV-2 variants. Regarding treatment: around 19 received Ad26.COV2.S at low or high dose, single or two shots; roughly 5 received placebo; per-sample allocation not given. Sampling occurred on day 63 after the first vaccine or placebo injection. The table came from immunoSEQ multiplex PCR; TCRdb's copy has only in-frame clones and leaves some out. The sample has about 320,000 clones; about 86% are singletons. Sequenced material: peripheral blood, taken in a trial of Ad26.COV2.S vaccine versus placebo. These receptor sequences come from a person aged 18 to 65 who received the Ad26.COV2.S COVID-19 vaccine or a placebo.

The rearrangement uses TRBV7-2 and TRBJ1-2; 10 positions agree with TRBD1. Germline assignment: CDR1 SGHTA and CDR2 FQGNSA. V shed 5 bases and J 2 bases; nucleotides not matched to a gene: 5. This CDR3 has 15 amino acids. Here the CDR3 DNA reads TGTGCCAGCAGCCCAGGGGGACAGGGGAACTATGGCTACACCTTC. Its protein is CASSPGGQGNYGYTF. The full variable domain, with the rest looked up from reference TRBV7-2 and TRBJ1-2, is GAGVSQSPSNKVTEKGKDVELRCDPISGHTALYWYRQSLGQGLEFLIYFQGNSAPDKSGLPSDRFSAERTGGSVSTLTIQRTQQEDSAVYLCASSPGGQGNYGYTFGSGTRLTVV.

The chain couples TRBV5-8 to TRBJ2-2; D gene ambiguous. This CDR3 comprises 15 residues. In germline, CDR1 is SGHTS, CDR2 YDEGEE. Between the trimmed V and J ends, which lost 2 bases and 2 bases, there was a span of 10 bases. The CDR3 sequence is CASSLIGDNTGELFF. Written as DNA, the CDR3 is TGTGCCAGCAGCTTAATCGGTGACAACACCGGGGAGCTGTTTTTT.

This rearrangement joins TRBV29-1 to TRBJ1-2, with D uncertain. The length of the CDR3 is 11 residues. With 4 bases removed from V and 6 bases from J, the gap between germline ends came to 9 bases. Germline V gene lookup returns CDR1 SQVTM and CDR2 ANQGSEA. The CDR3, as DNA: TGCAGCGTTGGTCGGTCCGATGGCTACACCTTC. It is translated as CSVGRSDGYTF.

This clone showed up just once. CDR3 sequence reads: CASSIDRYTDTQYF. In DNA, the CDR3 is TGCGCCAGCAGCATAGACAGGTACACAGATACGCAGTATTTT. The chain couples TRBV5-1 to TRBJ2-3, with D possibly matching TRBD1 (6 bases). Trimming cost V 4 bases and J 2 bases, with 11 bases left between them. Germline assignment: CDR1 SGHRS and CDR2 YFSETQ. The CDR3 extends over 14 amino acids. Together with reference TRBV5-1 and TRBJ2-3, the CDR3 gives the full variable domain: KAGVTQTPRYLIKTRGQQVTLSCSPISGHRSVSWYQQTPGQGLQFLFEYFSETQRNKGNFPGRFSGRQFSNSRSEMNVSTLELGDSALYLCASSIDRYTDTQYFGPGTRLTVL.

The gene calls are TRBV7-8 and TRBJ2-5; maybe TRBD2 (6 bases). Deletions cut 5 bases from V and 5 bases from J, with 18 bases between. This CDR3 is 15 amino acids long. Germline loops: CDR1 SGHVS, CDR2 FQNEAQ. CDR3 in DNA: TGTGCCAGCAGCCCGAGACCGTCCGGGGGTGAGACCCAGTACTTC. Protein: CASSPRPSGGETQYF.

This clone was seen just once. V usage is TRBV19 and J usage is TRBJ1-1; D gene ambiguous. This CDR3 region has 13 residues. Trimming cost V 9 bases and J 0 bases, with 11 bases left between them. Germline lookup yields CDR1 LNHDA and CDR2 SQIVND (reference sequence). The CDR3 DNA is TGTGCCAGCCAAGACACCCTGAACACTGAAGCTTTCTTT. Its protein product is CASQDTLNTEAFF.

This chain joins TRBV9 and TRBJ1-1; possible D gene TRBD1, 6 bases. Per germline, CDR1 SGDLS and CDR2 YYNGEE. This CDR3 has 18 residues. V lost 0 bases, J lost 1 base, and 19 bases lay in between. The CDR3, as DNA: TGTGCCAGCAGCGTAGTACCCCGAGGGGGGTCCGGGAACACTGAAGCTTTCTTT. Its protein product is CASSVVPRGGSGNTEAFF.

This clone came up a few times. This CDR3 reads CASSSQPNSYEQYF. The CDR3, as DNA: TGCGCCAGCAGCTCTCAACCAAATTCCTACGAGCAGTACTTC. This chain links TRBV5-1 with TRBJ2-7, with no clear D. The V and J ends lost 3 bases and 1 base respectively, with 11 bases between them. The germline V gene has CDR1 SGHRS and CDR2 YFSETQ. The CDR3 consists of 14 residues.

This clone was counted between two and nine times. This same CDR3 is encoded by further DNA sequences in the sample. The CDR3 sequence is CASSQLHNEQFF. The CDR3 DNA is TGTGCCAGCAGCCAACTACACAATGAGCAGTTCTTC. The chain is built from TRBV3-1 (or the pseudogene TRBV3-2) and TRBJ2-1; D not certain. The ends were cut back, 2 bases at V and 5 bases at J, with 4 bases in the middle. The germline CDR1 and CDR2 sequences are LGHDT and YNNKEL (reference sequence). The CDR3 runs to 12 residues.

The V gene is TRBV6-5, the J gene TRBJ1-1, with a weak D call TRBD1 (5 bases). The length of the CDR3 is 15 residues. Trimming stripped 9 bases from V and 5 bases from J, with 22 bases between. Germline V lookup: CDR1 MNHEY, CDR2 SVGAGI. The chain's CDR3 is CASLPAGTLGTEAFF. The DNA for the CDR3 is TGTGCCAGTCTTCCTGCAGGGACTTTAGGGACTGAAGCTTTCTTT.

The chain uses TRBV9 and TRBJ2-1; D assignment may be TRBD1 or TRBD2 (6 bases each). The CDR3 is made up of 14 amino acids. Trimming took off 3 bases at V and 9 bases at J, with 16 bases between the two ends. CDR1 SGDLS and CDR2 YYNGEE come from the germline V gene. CDR3 in amino acids: CASSEGGYRGEQFF. The CDR3 bases are TGTGCCAGCAGCGAGGGGGGCTATAGGGGTGAGCAGTTCTTC.

This clone has ten or more counts. The gene calls are TRBV4-3 and TRBJ1-6; D not resolved. V gave up 4 bases and J gave up 8 bases, with 9 bases separating them. Germline values: CDR1 LGHNA, CDR2 YSLEER. CDR3 length: 13 amino acids. The CDR3 coding sequence is TGCGCCAGCAGCCCGACTGGGGATTCACCCCTCCACTTT. Residues: CASSPTGDSPLHF.

The rearrangement links TRBV7-8 to TRBJ1-3; no firm D call. The V gene lost 5 bases and the J gene lost 0 bases, with 14 bases spanning the gap. The length of the CDR3 is 16 residues. From germline, CDR1 is SGHVS and CDR2 FQNEAQ. Here the CDR3 reads CASSRRVPNSGNTIYF. CDR3 coding DNA: TGTGCCAGCAGCCGCCGGGTCCCGAACTCTGGAAACACCATATATTTT.

The chain links TRBV18 to TRBJ1-1, with D perhaps TRBD1 (5 bases). The CDR3 sequence is 15 residues long. Germline V gives CDR1 KGHSH, CDR2 LQKENI. The V end lost 3 bases, the J end lost 1 base, and 12 bases lay between the germline ends. The CDR3 DNA follows: TGTGCCAGCTCACCCTTTAACACAGGGAACACTGAAGCTTTCTTT. Translation gives CASSPFNTGNTEAFF.

The chain recombines TRBV5-1 with TRBJ1-1; D ambiguous. CDR1 and CDR2 (germline): SGHRS, YFSETQ. The CDR3 spans 13 residues. V lost 7 bases and J 1 base, leaving 11 bases between the germline ends. CDR3 nucleotides: TGCGCCAGCGCCGCCAGCACGAACACTGAAGCTTTCTTT. As protein: CASAASTNTEAFF.

This clone has just a few counts. This rearrangement joins TRBV7-2 to TRBJ1-2; D is unclear. CDR1 is SGHTA, CDR2 FQGNSA, per germline. The germline V and J ends were trimmed by 4 bases and 5 bases, with 17 bases remaining between them. The CDR3 runs 15 residues. Here the CDR3 DNA reads TGTGCCAGCAGCTCCTCACCGGCGGGCCCTTATGGCTACACCTTC. This sequence encodes CASSSSPAGPYGYTF.

V gene TRBV18 combines with J gene TRBJ1-6; TRBD1 matches at 11 bases. The CDR3 has 15 amino acids. Germline V lookup: CDR1 KGHSH, CDR2 LQKENI. V lost 1 base and J lost 9; bases outside the gene matches: 2. The CDR3 DNA follows: TGTGCCAGCTCACCACAAGGACAGGGGGCTTCACCCCTCCACTTT. This encodes CASSPQGQGASPLHF.

The V gene is TRBV9, the J gene TRBJ2-1; 10 nucleotides agree with TRBD1. Germline assignment: CDR1 SGDLS and CDR2 YYNGEE. This CDR3 region has 15 residues. V was pared by 4 bases and J by 4 bases, with 5 bases of the junction left unmatched. CDR3 in amino acids: CASSLSGQGYNEQFF. The CDR3 DNA follows: TGTGCCAGCAGCCTTTCGGGACAGGGGTACAATGAGCAGTTCTTC. The full variable domain, its missing parts supplied by reference TRBV9 and TRBJ2-1, is DSGVTQTPKHLITATGQRVTLRCSPRSGDLSVYWYQQSLDQGLQFLIQYYNGEERAKGNILERFSAQQFPDLHSELNLSSLELGDSALYFCASSLSGQGYNEQFFGPGTRLTVL.

The rearrangement uses TRBV9 and TRBJ2-5, with 9 bases identical to TRBD1. This CDR3 region has 14 residues. Germline loops: CDR1 SGDLS, CDR2 YYNGEE. The V gene end was trimmed by 3 bases and the J gene end by 7 bases; junction bases not matched to a gene: 7. Here the CDR3 reads CASSAPGQGGTQYF. The CDR3 nucleotides read TGTGCCAGCAGCGCCCCGGGACAGGGTGGGACCCAGTACTTC. Together with reference TRBV9 and TRBJ2-5, the CDR3 gives the full variable domain: DSGVTQTPKHLITATGQRVTLRCSPRSGDLSVYWYQQSLDQGLQFLIQYYNGEERAKGNILERFSAQQFPDLHSELNLSSLELGDSALYFCASSAPGQGGTQYFGPGTRLLVL.

This clone came up once. V usage is TRBV7-3 and J usage is TRBJ2-7; D unclear. Germline CDR1 is SGHTA and CDR2 is FQGTGA. The CDR3 contains 14 residues. V lost 2 bases, J lost 3 bases, and 11 bases lay in between. CDR3 in DNA: TGTGCCAGCAGCTTAGGACCCGGTGACTACGAGCAGTACTTC. As protein: CASSLGPGDYEQYF.

V and J are TRBV6-6 and TRBJ2-7; 7 nucleotides match TRBD2. Trimming removed 4 bases from V and 6 bases from J; junction bases left unmatched: 12. Germline CDR1 is MNHNY and CDR2 is SVGAGI (reference sequence). The CDR3 is made up of 15 amino acids. CDR3 region: CASSFRAWDYSEQYF. The CDR3 DNA reads TGTGCCAGCAGTTTCCGGGCCTGGGACTACAGCGAGCAGTACTTC.

The rearrangement uses TRBV30 and TRBJ1-6; D may be TRBD1 (6 bases). The V end lost 1 base, the J end lost 4 bases, and 14 bases lay between the germline ends. CDR3 length: 16 amino acids. Germline lookup yields CDR1 GTSNPN and CDR2 SVGIG (reference sequence). CDR3 nucleotides: TGTGCCTGGAGTGCCCCTGTGACAGGATATAATTCACCCCTCCACTTT. Its translation is CAWSAPVTGYNSPLHF.

Note on this clone: The sample holds other DNA sequences that translate to the same CDR3. The V gene is TRBV3-1 (or the pseudogene TRBV3-2), the J gene TRBJ2-3; no definite D call. Deletions cut 1 base from V and 3 bases from J, with 8 bases between. CDR3 length: 14 amino acids. Germline lookup yields CDR1 LGHDT and CDR2 YNNKEL (reference sequence). CDR3 in DNA: TGTGCCAGCAGCCAAGCAGCCTCGACAGATACGCAGTATTTT. Residues: CASSQAASTDTQYF.

This clone has only a few counts. CDR3: CASRTGDTGELFF. CDR3 nucleotides: TGTGCCAGTAGGACAGGGGACACCGGGGAGCTGTTTTTT. The chain links TRBV19 to TRBJ2-2; 8 positions match TRBD1. Germline values: CDR1 LNHDA, CDR2 SQIVND (reference sequence). The CDR3 consists of 13 residues. With 6 bases clipped from V and 3 bases from J, the junction kept 0 bases outside the gene matches.

The V call is TRBV6-6, the J call TRBJ2-3; D is possibly TRBD2 (6 bases). The germline gives CDR1 MNHNY, CDR2 SVGAGI (reference sequence). The CDR3 runs to 15 residues. The ends were cut back, 7 bases at V and 0 bases at J, with 14 bases in the middle. This CDR3 is CASTDRDLSTDTQYF. The CDR3, as DNA: TGTGCCAGCACCGATCGGGACTTGAGCACAGATACGCAGTATTTT.

The V gene is TRBV3-1 (or the pseudogene TRBV3-2), the J gene TRBJ2-2; D is ambiguous. V was cut by 0 bases and J by 4 bases, with 15 bases left in between. The germline V gene has CDR1 LGHDT and CDR2 YNNKEL (reference sequence). The CDR3 runs to 17 residues. This chain's CDR3 is CASSQDESRAFTGELFF. The CDR3 DNA follows: TGTGCCAGCAGCCAAGATGAGAGTAGGGCTTTCACCGGGGAGCTGTTTTTT.

The count of this clone is one. This chain joins TRBV4-3 and TRBJ1-1, with a tentative D call TRBD1 (5 bases). This CDR3 has 15 residues. CDR1 is LGHNA, CDR2 YSLEER, per germline. With 2 bases removed from V and 10 bases from J, the gap between germline ends came to 20 bases. The CDR3, as DNA: TGCGCCAGCAGCCAACGTTATATGGGGGACTATGGAGCTTTCTTT. It is translated as CASSQRYMGDYGAFF.

The chain joins TRBV21-1 to TRBJ1-1. TRBV21-1 represents a pseudogene. The CDR3 totals 16 residues. CDR3 sequence reads: CASRVFVATHCTEAFF. The CDR3 bases are TGTGCCAGCAGGGTCTTTGTAGCTACACATTGCACTGAAGCTTTCTTT.